The T cell receptor (beta chain) under discussion was sequenced for a study of blood T cell repertoires in COVID-19. Study context: Whether acute or convalescent, the COVID-19 samples came from the United States, Italy and Spain.

Measured with immunoSEQ multiplex PCR; TCRdb has only the in-frame clones, and not every one. Of 200,000 to 300,000 clones listed, roughly 84% are singletons. The clonotype was recovered from a middle-aged man who had recovered from COVID-19. The sequenced sample consisted of peripheral blood.

Here the CDR3 reads CASSETGAPGELFF. The CDR3, as DNA: TGTGCCAGCAGCGAGACAGGGGCCCCCGGGGAGCTGTTTTTT. V usage is TRBV7-9 and J usage is TRBJ2-2; 8 positions match TRBD1. Germline CDR1 reads SEHNR; CDR2 reads FQNEAQ (reference sequence). CDR3 length equals 14 residues. With V trimmed by 5 bases and J by 6 bases, 5 bases remained unmatched.